This T cell receptor (beta chain) was recorded in a study of CD8+CD57+ T cells in acquired aplastic anemia. Study-wide context: Each DNA sample taken from sorted CD4+ and CD8+ cells came to 3 to 4 ug on average. Healthy donors had, on average, roughly 9.8 million reads for their CD4+ cells. Regarding the study as a whole: The study identified twenty-nine CD8+ CDR3 sequences shared by patients and controls.

This clonotype was detected ten times or more. The antigen remains undetermined. TCR beta VDJ and CDR3 were profiled, and genomic DNA was the template. TCRdb independently ran MiXCR on the reads; one entry per CDR3 protein. Of about 180,000 distinct CDR3 sequences in the sample, 40% to 55% were seen once. Per the germline V gene, CDR1 is LNHNV and CDR2 is YYDKDF (reference sequence). The CDR3 has 17 residues. With 2 bases clipped from V and 6 bases from J, the junction kept 10 bases outside the gene matches. The TCR originated in a human donor in good health. The chain recombines TRBV15 with TRBJ2-1, with 10 bases identical to TRBD2. Sequencing was carried out using sorted CD4+, CD8+, or CD8+CD57+ T cells (not recorded which) from PBMCs. The CDR3 coding sequence is TGTGCCACCAGCAGACCTCCGGGACTAGCGCAACCCAATGAGCAGTTCTTC. Translating gives CATSRPPGLAQPNEQFF.